This T cell receptor beta chain was retrieved from a study of beta chain features in type 1 diabetes. As for the study in general: Regarding age, gender and cell yields, patients proved similar to healthy donors. The study's findings and limits: A moderate, significant TCRB CDR3 shortening appeared in type 1 diabetes across four CD4+ subsets.

cDNA synthesis used the whole RNA isolate, giving expressed TCRB sequences. The assay was immunoSEQ multiplex PCR, and TCRdb's table has in-frame clones only and misses some. This sample has a few hundred thousand clones; 9.5% to 10% occur once, and the top ten carry roughly 0.6%. Concerning this clone itself: Its antigen remains unidentified.

Germline-derived CDR1 and CDR2 are SNHLY and FYNNEI. The CDR3 totals 16 residues. With 1 base removed from V and 0 bases from J, the gap between germline ends came to 13 bases. The receptor was isolated from a man aged 25 to 45 with type 1 diabetes. The chain is built from TRBV2 and TRBJ2-7; TRBD2 might be the D (5 bases). The sample consisted of central memory CD4+ T cells from blood. CDR3 amino acids: CASSEGGGESSYEQYF. CDR3 coding DNA: TGTGCCAGCAGTGAAGGGGGTGGGGAGAGCTCCTACGAGCAGTACTTC. Based on the CDR3 plus reference TRBV2 and TRBJ2-7, the full variable domain is EPEVTQTPSHQVTQMGQEVILRCVPISNHLYFYWYRQILGQKVEFLVSFYNNEISEKSEIFDDQFSVERPDGSNFTLKIRSTKLEDSAMYFCASSEGGGESSYEQYFGPGTRLTVT.